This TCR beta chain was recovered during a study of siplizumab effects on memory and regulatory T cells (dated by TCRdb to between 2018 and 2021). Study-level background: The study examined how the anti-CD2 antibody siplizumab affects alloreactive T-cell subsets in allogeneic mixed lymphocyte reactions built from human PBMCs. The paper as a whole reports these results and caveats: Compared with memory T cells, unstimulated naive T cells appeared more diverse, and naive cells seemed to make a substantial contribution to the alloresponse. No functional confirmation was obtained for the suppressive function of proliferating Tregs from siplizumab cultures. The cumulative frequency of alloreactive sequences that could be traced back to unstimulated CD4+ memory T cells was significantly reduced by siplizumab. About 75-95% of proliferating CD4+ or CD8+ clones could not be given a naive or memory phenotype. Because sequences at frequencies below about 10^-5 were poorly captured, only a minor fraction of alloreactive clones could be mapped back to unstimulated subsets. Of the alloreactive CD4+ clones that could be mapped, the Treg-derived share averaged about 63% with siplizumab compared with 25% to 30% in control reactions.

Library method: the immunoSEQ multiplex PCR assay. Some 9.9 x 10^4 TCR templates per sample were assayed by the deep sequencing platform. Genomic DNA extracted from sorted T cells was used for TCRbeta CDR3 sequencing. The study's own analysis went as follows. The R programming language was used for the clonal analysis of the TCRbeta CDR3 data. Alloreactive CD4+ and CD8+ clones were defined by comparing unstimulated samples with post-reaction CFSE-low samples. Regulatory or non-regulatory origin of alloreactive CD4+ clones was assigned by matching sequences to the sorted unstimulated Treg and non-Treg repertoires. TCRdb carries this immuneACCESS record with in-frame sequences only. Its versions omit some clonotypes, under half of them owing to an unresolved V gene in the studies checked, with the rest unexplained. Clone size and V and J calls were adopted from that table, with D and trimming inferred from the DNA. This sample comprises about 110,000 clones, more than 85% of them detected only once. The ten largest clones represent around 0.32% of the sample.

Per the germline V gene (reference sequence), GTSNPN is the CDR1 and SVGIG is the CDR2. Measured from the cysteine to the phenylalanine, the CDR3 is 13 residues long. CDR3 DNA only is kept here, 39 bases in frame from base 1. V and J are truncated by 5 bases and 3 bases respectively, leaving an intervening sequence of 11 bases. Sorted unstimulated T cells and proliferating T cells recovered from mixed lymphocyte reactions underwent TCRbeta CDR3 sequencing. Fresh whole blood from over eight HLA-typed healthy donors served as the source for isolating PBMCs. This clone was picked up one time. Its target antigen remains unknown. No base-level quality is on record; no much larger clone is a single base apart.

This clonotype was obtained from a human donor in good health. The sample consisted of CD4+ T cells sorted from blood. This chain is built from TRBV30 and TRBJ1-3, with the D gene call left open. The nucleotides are TGTGCCTGGTCGGGGTCTAGTGGAAACACCATATATTTT. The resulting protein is CAWSGSSGNTIYF.